This T cell receptor beta chain comes out of a study of blood T cell repertoires in COVID-19 (dated by TCRdb to the early 2020s). Notes on the research overall: Samples from collaborators originated in the United States, Italy and Spain and spanned both the acute and convalescent phases of COVID-19. Samples came from the ongoing ImmuneRACE study (first 160 participants) plus 1,254 subjects from 6 global collaborators. HLA class I and class II types, where available, came from metadata supplied by the sample provider rather than from assay-based typing. A de-identified subject ID, COVID-19 status, age in years and sex were almost always included in the sample metadata. Deeply sampled blood TCRbeta repertoires from subjects exposed to, actively infected with, or recovered from COVID-19 were included in the dataset. The prospective study material was composed of cDNA or gDNA derived from T cells, B-cell-depleted T cells, or PBMCs. A freely available public database, intended as a resource for researchers studying the immune response to SARS-CoV-2, is where the repertoires were released. Here is what the overall study found, with its caveats: The quantity of clinical and demographic metadata differed by source and by participant and was supplied without curation.

Whole blood was collected in K2EDTA tubes by collaborating institutions according to the institutions' own protocols. Collaborator samples were shipped for TCRbeta analysis as frozen whole blood, isolated PBMCs, or DNA extracted from either sample type. TCRbeta CDR3 regions were amplified from genomic DNA using the immunoSEQ Assay, a bias-controlled multiplex PCR. The authors' analysis ran thus. Nucleated cell counts per sample were estimated from amplification of reference gene primers within the assay. Sequence reads were collapsed and filtered to measure the absolute abundance of every unique TCRbeta CDR3 rearrangement. Productive Simpson clonality was computed per sample as the square root of Simpson's diversity index over productive rearrangements. In TCRdb, the immuneACCESS table is reduced to in-frame sequences with V and J assigned. These tables do not hold every clone; where another copy was compared, an unresolved V gene accounts for under half, and the others remain unexplained. V and J calls and clone size are as listed in that table; D and trimming were resolved from the DNA. This sample holds roughly 100,000 clones; less than 85% were observed only once. The ten biggest clones cover 13% to 15% of the sample.

With respect to this clone: Its antigen remains undetermined. It has no much larger one-base neighbor in the sample; base qualities were not kept.

V is shortened by 0 bases, J by 5 bases, and the region joining them spans 10 bases. The cysteine opens and the phenylalanine closes a CDR3 of 14 amino acids. Here the CDR3 DNA is all that survives: 42 bases in frame from base 1. Sequences MNHEY (CDR1) and SVGAGI (CDR2) are obtained from the germline V gene. The sequenced sample was peripheral blood. The rearrangement combines TRBV6-5 with TRBJ1-1; the best D guess is TRBD1, with 5 bases matching. The source is an older woman with acute or convalescent COVID-19. The DNA reads as follows: TGTGCCAGCAGTTACTCAGAAGGGGTTACTGAAGCTTTCTTT. Its amino acids are CASSYSEGVTEAFF.